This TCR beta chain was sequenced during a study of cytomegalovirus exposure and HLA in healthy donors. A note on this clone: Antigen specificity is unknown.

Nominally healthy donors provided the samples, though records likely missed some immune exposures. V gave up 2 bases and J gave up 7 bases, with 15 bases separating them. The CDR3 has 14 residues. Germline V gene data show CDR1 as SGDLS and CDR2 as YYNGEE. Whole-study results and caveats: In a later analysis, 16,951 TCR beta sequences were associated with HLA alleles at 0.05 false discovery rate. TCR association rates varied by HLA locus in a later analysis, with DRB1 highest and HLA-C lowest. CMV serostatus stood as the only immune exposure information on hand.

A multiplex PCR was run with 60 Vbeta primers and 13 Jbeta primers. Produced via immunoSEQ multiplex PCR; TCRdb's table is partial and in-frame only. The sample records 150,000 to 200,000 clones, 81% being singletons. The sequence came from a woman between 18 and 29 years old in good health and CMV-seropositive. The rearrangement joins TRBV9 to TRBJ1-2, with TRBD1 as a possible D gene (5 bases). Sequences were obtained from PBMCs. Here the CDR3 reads CASSVQGQARGYTF. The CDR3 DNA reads TGTGCCAGCAGCGTTCAGGGCCAGGCGCGTGGCTACACCTTC.